What follows are 21 T cell receptor beta chains derived from one specimen sequenced in a study of control samples from healthy donors and cancer patients. The repertoire was sequenced with immunoSEQ multiplex PCR; TCRdb's copy has only in-frame clones and lacks some. The sample holds around 180,000 clones, around 92% seen once. The specimen sequenced was blood. The receptor set was obtained from a woman aged 40 to 50 in good health.

The chain is built from TRBV7-8 and TRBJ1-5; perhaps TRBD1 as D (5 bases). CDR1 and CDR2 from the germline V gene are SGHVS and FQNEAQ. Trimming cost V 8 bases and J 0 bases, with 5 bases left between them. The CDR3 extends over 12 amino acids. DNA for the CDR3: TGTGCCAGCGGGGCTAGCAATCAGCCCCAGCATTTT. Protein product: CASGASNQPQHF.

This chain connects TRBV19 to TRBJ1-5, with D unresolved. V was cut by 3 bases and J by 0 bases, with 9 bases left in between. The CDR3 extends over 15 amino acids. Germline CDR1 reads LNHDA; CDR2 reads SQIVND (reference sequence). This CDR3 is CASSISSGSNQPQHF. The CDR3 DNA sequence: TGTGCCAGTAGTATCTCGTCTGGTAGCAATCAGCCCCAGCATTTT. The variable domain in full, completed from reference TRBV19 and TRBJ1-5, reads DGGITQSPKYLFRKEGQNVTLSCEQNLNHDAMYWYRQDPGQGLRLIYYSQIVNDFQKGDIAEGYSVSREKKESFPLTVTSAQKNPTAFYLCASSISSGSNQPQHFGDGTRLSIL.

This chain uses TRBV12-3 or TRBV12-4 with TRBJ1-2; 8 nucleotides match TRBD1. The CDR3 is made up of 13 amino acids. V shed 6 bases and J 2 bases; nucleotides not matched to a gene: 2. CDR3 in DNA: TGTGCCAGCAGGACAGGGGCGAACTATGGCTACACCTTC. Amino acids: CASRTGANYGYTF.

The chain carries TRBV5-1 and TRBJ1-3; 7 bases line up with TRBD1. The CDR3 contains 17 residues. Germline V CDR1 and CDR2: SGHRS, YFSETQ. V lost 4 bases and J lost 3; bases outside the gene matches: 13. The CDR3 region is CASSLGQAFGGGNTIYF. The CDR3 nucleotides read TGCGCCAGCAGCCTAGGACAGGCCTTCGGGGGTGGAAACACCATATATTTT.

The chain couples TRBV2 to TRBJ2-7; D call uncertain. Germline loops: CDR1 SNHLY, CDR2 FYNNEI. The V end was cut by 2 bases, the J end by 3 bases, with 11 bases between. CDR3 length: 14 amino acids. CDR3 sequence: CASSEPDSFYEQYF. The CDR3 DNA reads TGTGCCAGCAGTGAACCAGACTCCTTCTACGAGCAGTACTTC.

The chain links TRBV18 to TRBJ2-5, with D uncertain. The CDR3 consists of 16 residues. Trimming cost V 2 bases and J 1 base, with 14 bases left between them. Germline V gene sequence: CDR1 KGHSH, CDR2 LQKENI. The CDR3 sequence: CASSPVVNGFQETQYF. The CDR3 coding sequence is TGTGCCAGCTCACCAGTTGTTAACGGATTCCAAGAGACCCAGTACTTC. Full variable domain (missing parts from reference TRBV18 and TRBJ2-5): NAGVMQNPRHLVRRRGQEARLRCSPMKGHSHVYWYRQLPEEGLKFMVYLQKENIIDESGMPKERFSAEFPKEGPSILRIQQVVRGDSAAYFCASSPVVNGFQETQYFGPGTRLLVL.

The chain couples TRBV2 to TRBJ1-5, with D uncertain. CDR1 is SNHLY, CDR2 FYNNEI, per germline. CDR3 size: 16 residues. V lost 6 bases to trimming and J lost 4 bases, with 19 bases between them. CDR3 sequence reads: CASRSRIDGRNQPQHF. The CDR3 DNA is TGTGCCAGCAGGTCTCGAATCGACGGTAGGAATCAGCCCCAGCATTTT.

The genes are TRBV5-1 and TRBJ2-3, with D perhaps matching TRBD2 (6 bases). Trimming left V 3 bases short and J 0 bases short, with 8 bases between. Germline CDR1 is SGHRS and CDR2 is YFSETQ. The CDR3 is 14 residues long. The CDR3 bases are TGCGCCAGCAGCTCCGGGACTAGCACAGATACGCAGTATTTT. Translation gives CASSSGTSTDTQYF.

The chain is built from TRBV6-5 and TRBJ1-1; TRBD1 might be the D (6 bases). CDR1 is MNHEY, CDR2 SVGAGI, per germline. V was trimmed by 5 bases and J by 1 base, leaving 8 bases between them. The CDR3 has 13 amino acids. CDR3 sequence: CASSPGQNTEAFF. The CDR3 nucleotides read TGTGCCAGCAGTCCGGGACAGAACACTGAAGCTTTCTTT.

In DNA form, the CDR3 reads TGTGCCAGCAGCGTAGCGGACACACGGGCCGACACTGAAGCTTTCTTT. It is translated as CASSVADTRADTEAFF. The V call is TRBV9, the J call TRBJ1-1, with a weak D call TRBD1 (5 bases). Germline V lookup: CDR1 SGDLS, CDR2 YYNGEE. Trimming removed 0 bases at V and 3 bases at J, with 15 bases between. This CDR3 has 16 residues.

CDR3 region: CASSRWRNTGELFF. The CDR3 DNA is TGTGCCAGTAGTAGGTGGAGGAACACCGGGGAGCTGTTTTTT. The rearrangement uses TRBV19 and TRBJ2-2; D gene ambiguous. Deletions cut 4 bases from V and 1 base from J, with 7 bases between. CDR1 is LNHDA and CDR2 is SQIVND in the germline V gene (reference sequence). CDR3 length equals 14 residues.

The chain recombines TRBV9 with TRBJ1-2; no reliable D call. Between the trimmed V and J ends, which lost 0 bases and 7 bases, there was a span of 7 bases. CDR3 length equals 12 residues. Germline CDR1 SGDLS, CDR2 YYNGEE. The CDR3 nucleotides read TGTGCCAGCAGCGTAGGAGGGTTTGGCTACACCTTC. Its protein is CASSVGGFGYTF.

This clone was seen more than once but under ten times. The chain links TRBV6-6 to TRBJ1-5; a possible D gene is TRBD1 (5 bases). Per the germline V gene, CDR1 is MNHNY and CDR2 is SVGAGI (reference sequence). The V and J ends lost 2 bases and 7 bases respectively, with 15 bases between them. The CDR3 contains 15 residues. Here the CDR3 reads CASSYEGRAGQPQHF. As DNA, the CDR3 is TGTGCCAGCAGTTACGAGGGGAGGGCTGGCCAGCCCCAGCATTTT.

The DNA for the CDR3 is TGTGCCAGCAGCCCGCTCGGGGACAATCAGCCCCAGCATTTT. Translation gives CASSPLGDNQPQHF. The rearrangement joins TRBV14 to TRBJ1-5; D remains ambiguous. The germline V and J ends were trimmed by 4 bases and 3 bases, with 10 bases remaining between them. The CDR3 consists of 14 residues. Germline lookup yields CDR1 SGHDN and CDR2 FVKESK.

This sequence joins TRBV5-1 and TRBJ1-1; D gene ambiguous. Trimming cost V 6 bases and J 1 base, with 13 bases left between them. The germline CDR1 and CDR2 sequences are SGHRS and YFSETQ. CDR3 length: 14 residues. CDR3 region: CASNPNPPNTEAFF. The CDR3 DNA follows: TGCGCCAGCAACCCTAATCCACCGAACACTGAAGCTTTCTTT.

The CDR3 nucleotides read TGCGCCAGCAGCTCGGGGTCGGCCTCCCTATACAATGAGCAGTTCTTC. As protein: CASSSGSASLYNEQFF. The rearrangement joins TRBV5-1 to TRBJ2-1; perhaps TRBD2 as D (5 bases). The germline gives CDR1 SGHRS, CDR2 YFSETQ. The CDR3 spans 16 residues. V lost 3 bases to trimming and J lost 4 bases, with 17 bases between them. Filled out from reference TRBV5-1 and TRBJ2-1, the complete variable domain reads KAGVTQTPRYLIKTRGQQVTLSCSPISGHRSVSWYQQTPGQGLQFLFEYFSETQRNKGNFPGRFSGRQFSNSRSEMNVSTLELGDSALYLCASSSGSASLYNEQFFGPGTRLTVL.

The chain is built from TRBV11-3 and TRBJ2-2; TRBD2 aligns across 9 bases. Germline values: CDR1 SGHNT, CDR2 YENEEA. The J segment lost 7 bases and the V segment lost 5 bases, leaving 11 bases of the junction unmatched. The CDR3 sequence is 16 residues long. CDR3 region: CASSPEGLAGFGELFF. The CDR3 DNA sequence: TGTGCCAGCAGCCCCGAGGGGCTAGCGGGGTTCGGGGAGCTGTTTTTT.

The chain carries TRBV19 and TRBJ1-1; 8 nucleotides match TRBD1. The J segment lost 5 bases and the V segment lost 1 base, leaving 6 bases of the junction unmatched. The CDR3 spans 15 residues. Germline CDR1 reads LNHDA; CDR2 reads SQIVND (reference sequence). The CDR3 DNA follows: TGTGCCAGTAGTATAGTTCAGGGGGCCCGGACTGAAGCTTTCTTT. It encodes CASSIVQGARTEAFF.

This clone occurred once. V is TRBV10-3 and J is TRBJ1-1; 7 bases map to TRBD1. Germline loops: CDR1 ENHRY, CDR2 SYGVKD. CDR3 length: 15 residues. The V segment lost 7 bases and the J segment 0 bases; nucleotides outside the gene matches: 8. CDR3 sequence (DNA): TGTGCCATCACCAGTCGACAGGGCTTGAACACTGAAGCTTTCTTT. This codes for CAITSRQGLNTEAFF.

The chain has TRBV20-1 and TRBJ2-1; D is unresolved. V dropped 3 bases and J dropped 6 bases, with 9 bases sitting between them. The CDR3 runs 12 residues. Germline V CDR1 and CDR2: DFQATT, SNEGSKA (reference sequence). The CDR3 nucleotides are TGCAGTGCTAGTGGAGCCCTCAATGAGCAGTTCTTC. The encoded protein is CSASGALNEQFF.

The chain links TRBV5-6 to TRBJ2-7; TRBD2 is a possible D gene (5 bases). This CDR3 has 13 residues. From germline, CDR1 is SGHDT and CDR2 YYEEEE. Trimming cost V 0 bases and J 7 bases, with 11 bases left between them. CDR3 sequence: CASSLGTPGEQYF. CDR3 bases: TGTGCCAGCAGCTTGGGGACGCCGGGAGAGCAGTACTTC.